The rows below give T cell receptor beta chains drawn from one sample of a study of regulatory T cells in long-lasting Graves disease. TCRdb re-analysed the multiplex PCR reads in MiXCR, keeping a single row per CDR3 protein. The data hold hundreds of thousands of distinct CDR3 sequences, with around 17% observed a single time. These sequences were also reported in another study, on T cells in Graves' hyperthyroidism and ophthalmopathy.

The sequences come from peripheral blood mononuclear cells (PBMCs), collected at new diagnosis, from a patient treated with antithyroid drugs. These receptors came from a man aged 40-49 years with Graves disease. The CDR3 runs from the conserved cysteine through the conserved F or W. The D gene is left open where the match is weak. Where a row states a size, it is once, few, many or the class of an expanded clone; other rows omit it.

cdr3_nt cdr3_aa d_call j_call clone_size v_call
TGTGCCACCAGTGATGCTGACCTGAACGAGCAGTACTTC CATSDADLNEQYF - TRBJ2-7 few TRBV24-1
TGTGCCAGCAGCTCGCGGGGGGGCCTAGAGACCCAGTACTTC CASSSRGGLETQYF TRBD2 TRBJ2-5 few TRBV5-4
TGTGCCTGGAACAGGGGGATCGATCAGCCCCAGCATTTT CAWNRGIDQPQHF TRBD1 TRBJ1-5 few TRBV30
TGTGCCAGCAGCTTGCCGGACAGGGTGGTCGGTCTTAAGGAGCAGTACTTC CASSLPDRVVGLKEQYF TRBD1 TRBJ2-7 - TRBV5-8
TGTGCCTGGAGCGTACGGACCACCATATATTTT CAWSVRTTIYF - TRBJ1-3 many TRBV30
TGTGCCGGACACCCACTCCTTCTTCCTATAACTGAAGCTTTCTTT CAGHPLLLPITEAFF - TRBJ1-1 few TRBV24-1
TGTGCCAGCAGTCGTCCGGGACTCAGCTCCTACGAGCAGTACTTC CASSRPGLSSYEQYF - TRBJ2-7 many TRBV28
TGTGCCAGCAGGAACAGGTGGGACGAAAAACTGTTTTTT CASRNRWDEKLFF - TRBJ1-4 few TRBV5-5
TGTGCCAGCAGTGAATACCACGTCGGGGAGACCCAGTACTTC CASSEYHVGETQYF - TRBJ2-5 few TRBV25-1
TGTGCCAGCAGGGTCCCGGAGATCTATGGCTACACCTTC CASRVPEIYGYTF - TRBJ1-2 - TRBV2
TGCGCCAGCAGCTTGCTTGTCTCTGGGGCCAGCGTCCTGACTTTC CASSLLVSGASVLTF - TRBJ2-6 - TRBV5-1
TGTGCCAGCTCACCAAGAGGGCCCAATGAGCAGTTCTTC CASSPRGPNEQFF - TRBJ2-1 many TRBV18
TGTGCCAGCAGCAGAAACACAGATACGCAGTATTTT CASSRNTDTQYF - TRBJ2-3 - TRBV7-2
TGTGCCAGCAGTTACCCCGGACACTCCTACGAGCAGTACTTC CASSYPGHSYEQYF - TRBJ2-7 many TRBV28
TGCAGTGCTAAACAGACTAATGAAAAACTGTTTTTT CSAKQTNEKLFF - TRBJ1-4 - TRBV20-1
TGCAGTGCTAGAGATAGGGATAGCAATCAGCCCCAGCATTTT CSARDRDSNQPQHF - TRBJ1-5 many TRBV20-1
TGCAGTGCTGGGACTAGCGGGGGGATCGCAGAGACCCAGTACTTC CSAGTSGGIAETQYF TRBD2 TRBJ2-5 many TRBV20-1
TGTGCCAGTAGTATCTGGGGGAGTCAGCCCCAGCATTTT CASSIWGSQPQHF - TRBJ1-5 few TRBV19
TGTGCCAGCAGTTTAAGACAGGGGGCAACCGGGGAGCTGTTTTTT CASSLRQGATGELFF TRBD1 TRBJ2-2 few TRBV12-3/TRBV12-4
TGTGCCAGCAGTTTACCAGCCTACGAGCAGTACTTC CASSLPAYEQYF - TRBJ2-7 many TRBV28
TGTGCCAGCAGCTATTGGACGGAGAATGAAAAACTGTTTTTT CASSYWTENEKLFF - TRBJ1-4 - TRBV13
TGTGCCAGCAGCTCTGGGGGGGTCAACTACAATGAGCAGTTCTTC CASSSGGVNYNEQFF TRBD2 TRBJ2-1 - TRBV7-3
TGTGCCAGCAGCCAAGACTTCACAGATACGCAGTATTTT CASSQDFTDTQYF - TRBJ2-3 many TRBV14
TGTGCCAGCAGCCCTCGGCAGGGGGCCTCTAGCACAGATACGCAGTATTTT CASSPRQGASSTDTQYF TRBD1 TRBJ2-3 many TRBV11-2
TGTGCCAGCAGCCGCACCCGGGGATACAATGAGCAGTTCTTC CASSRTRGYNEQFF - TRBJ2-1 many TRBV5-4
TGTGCCAGCAGCGCCTGGGCCGGGGAGCAGTACTTC CASSAWAGEQYF - TRBJ2-7 many TRBV6-1
TGTGCCAGCAGCACAGGACACTTGAACACTGAAGCTTTCTTT CASSTGHLNTEAFF - TRBJ1-1 many TRBV5-4
TGTGCCACCAGTGAAAGGAACACTGAAGCTTTCTTT CATSERNTEAFF - TRBJ1-1 - TRBV24-1
TGTGCCAGCAGCTTCCACCCCGGACAGGGCTTTGGAAACACCATATATTTT CASSFHPGQGFGNTIYF TRBD1 TRBJ1-3 few TRBV9
TGCAGCGTTGCGTCCGGCCAGGGGATCCCCAATGAGCAGTTCTTC CSVASGQGIPNEQFF - TRBJ2-1 - TRBV29-1
TGTGCCAGCAGCGTAGCGGGTAGCCCTCGGTGGTCGGATACGCAGTATTTT CASSVAGSPRWSDTQYF - TRBJ2-3 - TRBV9
TGTGCCAGCAGCTTGGTAGTGGGGGGCCTTAATGAGCAGTTCTTC CASSLVVGGLNEQFF - TRBJ2-1 many TRBV5-5
TGTGCCAGCAGTTTTTGGGGGACAGGGTCCTACGAGCAGTACTTC CASSFWGTGSYEQYF TRBD1 TRBJ2-7 many TRBV28
TGTGCCAGCAGCCCGGGGGCCCGTCCACCAGATACGCAGTATTTT CASSPGARPPDTQYF - TRBJ2-3 few TRBV4-2
TGCGCCAGCAGCTTGGCCACAGGGAATATAGGAAATGAGCAGTTCTTC CASSLATGNIGNEQFF - TRBJ2-1 many TRBV5-1
TGTGCCATCAGCTGGGGACAGGGGGTGGAGACCCAGTACTTC CAISWGQGVETQYF TRBD1 TRBJ2-5 many TRBV10-3
TGTGCCAGCAGCCAAGAGACTAGCGGGGGGTCCACAGATACGCAGTATTTT CASSQETSGGSTDTQYF TRBD2 TRBJ2-3 once TRBV3-1
TGTGCCAGCAGGAGGAGGGAACCTCTGGTGGCCAACGTCCTGACTTTC CASRRREPLVANVLTF - TRBJ2-6 - TRBV11-2
TGTGCCAGCAGCTTAGATCGCGGTCGCTCCTACGAGCAGTACTTC CASSLDRGRSYEQYF - TRBJ2-7 many TRBV11-3
TGTGCCAGCAGTTGGGGACAGGGCGGCTATGGCTACACCTTC CASSWGQGGYGYTF TRBD1 TRBJ1-2 many TRBV28
TGTGCCAGCAGGGGGACAGGCAATGAGCAGTTCTTC CASRGTGNEQFF TRBD1 TRBJ2-1 few TRBV9
TGTGCCAGCAGCCGCCAAGCATACGAGCAGTACTTC CASSRQAYEQYF - TRBJ2-7 many TRBV11-2
TGTGCCAGCAGTTTCCTTTCCAGGGTACTGAGTGGGGGTTCCGGCGAGCAGTACTTC CASSFLSRVLSGGSGEQYF - TRBJ2-7 many TRBV12-3/TRBV12-4
TGCGCCAGCAGCTTGGGGACGAGCTCCTATAATTCACCCCTCCACTTT CASSLGTSSYNSPLHF - TRBJ1-6 many TRBV5-1
TGTGCCAGCAGTTTATCCCAGGGTTTGCCCCTTCTCGAGCAGTACTTC CASSLSQGLPLLEQYF - TRBJ2-7 many TRBV27
TGTGCCACCAGTGATTTGGGGCAGGGCGGCTCTGGAAACACCATATATTTT CATSDLGQGGSGNTIYF - TRBJ1-3 few TRBV24-1
TGTGCCAGCAGCGACCCTCCTAGCGGGGGGGCGTACGAGCAGTACTTC CASSDPPSGGAYEQYF TRBD2 TRBJ2-7 many TRBV28
TGTGCCAGCAGCTTCCTGCGGGGGGCACCGAGAACCGGGGAGCTGTTTTTT CASSFLRGAPRTGELFF TRBD2 TRBJ2-2 many TRBV7-2
TGTGCCAGCTCGCCAAAGGCGAGCTCCTACAATGAGCAGTTCTTC CASSPKASSYNEQFF - TRBJ2-1 - TRBV18
TGTGCCAGCACAGGGACAGGCTCTGCTGGCTACACCTTC CASTGTGSAGYTF TRBD1 TRBJ1-2 many TRBV2